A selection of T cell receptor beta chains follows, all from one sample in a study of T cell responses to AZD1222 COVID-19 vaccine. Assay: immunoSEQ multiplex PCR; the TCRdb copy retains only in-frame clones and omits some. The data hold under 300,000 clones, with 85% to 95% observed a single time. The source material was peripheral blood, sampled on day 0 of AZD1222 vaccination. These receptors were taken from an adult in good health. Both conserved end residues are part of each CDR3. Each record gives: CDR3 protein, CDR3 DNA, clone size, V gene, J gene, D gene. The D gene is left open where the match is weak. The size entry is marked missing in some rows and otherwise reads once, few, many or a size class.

cdr3_aa: CASSFHSSSYNEQFF; cdr3_nt: TGTGCCAGCAGCTTTCACTCGAGCTCCTACAATGAGCAGTTCTTC; clone_size: .; v_call: TRBV13; j_call: TRBJ2-1; d_call: .
cdr3_aa: CASSWGGGTDTQYF; cdr3_nt: TGCGCCAGCAGCTGGGGAGGGGGCACAGATACGCAGTATTTT; clone_size: .; v_call: TRBV5-1; j_call: TRBJ2-3; d_call: TRBD2
cdr3_aa: CASEGRSSYEQYF; cdr3_nt: TGTGCCAGCGAAGGCAGGAGCTCCTACGAGCAGTACTTC; clone_size: .; v_call: TRBV28; j_call: TRBJ2-7; d_call: .
cdr3_aa: CASSRQPAEQYF; cdr3_nt: TGTGCCAGCAGCCGTCAACCAGCCGAGCAGTACTTC; clone_size: .; v_call: TRBV7-9; j_call: TRBJ2-7; d_call: .
cdr3_aa: CASRPAPTAPTDTQYF; cdr3_nt: TGTGCCAGCAGACCAGCCCCAACAGCGCCCACAGATACGCAGTATTTT; clone_size: .; v_call: TRBV11-2; j_call: TRBJ2-3; d_call: .
cdr3_aa: CATSRDLQETQYF; cdr3_nt: TGTGCCACCAGCAGAGATCTCCAAGAGACCCAGTACTTC; clone_size: .; v_call: TRBV15; j_call: TRBJ2-5; d_call: .
cdr3_aa: CASSYAAERTDTQYF; cdr3_nt: TGTGCCAGCAGTTATGCAGCCGAGCGTACAGATACGCAGTATTTT; clone_size: .; v_call: TRBV6-2/TRBV6-3; j_call: TRBJ2-3; d_call: .
cdr3_aa: CASSLGWGNTEAFF; cdr3_nt: TGCGCCAGCAGCCTCGGGTGGGGTAACACTGAAGCTTTCTTT; clone_size: .; v_call: TRBV5-1; j_call: TRBJ1-1; d_call: .
cdr3_aa: CASSSSSTVAFF; cdr3_nt: TGTGCCAGCAGTTCGTCATCGACTGTGGCTTTCTTT; clone_size: few; v_call: TRBV28; j_call: TRBJ1-1; d_call: .
cdr3_aa: CASSKPSLNTEAFF; cdr3_nt: TGTGCCAGTAGTAAGCCCTCCTTGAACACTGAAGCTTTCTTT; clone_size: .; v_call: TRBV19; j_call: TRBJ1-1; d_call: .
cdr3_aa: CASSSYTDTQYF; cdr3_nt: TGTGCCAGCAGCTCTTACACAGATACGCAGTATTTT; clone_size: .; v_call: TRBV3-1/TRBV3-2; j_call: TRBJ2-3; d_call: .
cdr3_aa: CASRGTGAETQYF; cdr3_nt: TGTGCCTCGCGGGGGACAGGGGCAGAGACCCAGTACTTC; clone_size: .; v_call: TRBV15; j_call: TRBJ2-5; d_call: TRBD1
cdr3_aa: CASIHQNTGELFF; cdr3_nt: TGCGCCAGCATTCACCAGAACACCGGGGAGCTGTTTTTT; clone_size: .; v_call: TRBV5-1; j_call: TRBJ2-2; d_call: .
cdr3_aa: CASSLLTSAAREQYF; cdr3_nt: TGCGCCAGCAGCCTCCTGACTAGCGCCGCGAGGGAGCAGTACTTC; clone_size: .; v_call: TRBV5-1; j_call: TRBJ2-7; d_call: TRBD2
cdr3_aa: CASGQGASSTEAFF; cdr3_nt: TGTGCCAGCGGACAGGGGGCGTCTTCCACTGAAGCTTTCTTT; clone_size: .; v_call: TRBV5-4; j_call: TRBJ1-1; d_call: TRBD1
cdr3_aa: CASSIKGEADYGYTF; cdr3_nt: TGTGCCAGTAGTATAAAGGGAGAGGCAGACTATGGCTACACCTTC; clone_size: .; v_call: TRBV19; j_call: TRBJ1-2; d_call: .
cdr3_aa: CASREGRATDTQYF; cdr3_nt: TGTGCCAGTAGAGAGGGTCGGGCCACAGATACGCAGTATTTT; clone_size: .; v_call: TRBV19; j_call: TRBJ2-3; d_call: .
cdr3_aa: CASSRSTGKPNYGYTF; cdr3_nt: TGCGCCAGCAGCCGATCAACAGGCAAGCCCAACTATGGCTACACCTTC; clone_size: once; v_call: TRBV5-1; j_call: TRBJ1-2; d_call: .
cdr3_aa: CASSSPDRDGQPQHF; cdr3_nt: TGTGCCAGCAGTTCCCCTGACAGGGATGGTCAGCCCCAGCATTTT; clone_size: .; v_call: TRBV28; j_call: TRBJ1-5; d_call: TRBD1
cdr3_aa: CASSEAVSYEQYF; cdr3_nt: TGTGCCAGCAGTGAAGCGGTAAGCTACGAGCAGTACTTC; clone_size: once; v_call: TRBV6-1; j_call: TRBJ2-7; d_call: .
cdr3_aa: CASSVQGANEQFF; cdr3_nt: TGTGCCAGCAGCGTTCAAGGGGCCAATGAGCAGTTCTTC; clone_size: .; v_call: TRBV9; j_call: TRBJ2-1; d_call: .
cdr3_aa: CASSYSEIDEQFF; cdr3_nt: TGTGCCAGCAGTTACTCAGAAATCGATGAGCAGTTCTTC; clone_size: .; v_call: TRBV6-2/TRBV6-3; j_call: TRBJ2-1; d_call: .
cdr3_aa: CASSQLRLAGADTQYF; cdr3_nt: TGCGCCAGCAGCCAACTTAGACTAGCGGGGGCAGATACGCAGTATTTT; clone_size: .; v_call: TRBV4-1; j_call: TRBJ2-3; d_call: TRBD2
cdr3_aa: CASSAGHTNEKLFF; cdr3_nt: TGTGCCAGCAGTGCGGGACATACTAATGAAAAACTGTTTTTT; clone_size: .; v_call: TRBV2; j_call: TRBJ1-4; d_call: .
cdr3_aa: CASSLTRKTEAFF; cdr3_nt: TGTGCCAGCAGCCTAACCAGAAAGACTGAAGCTTTCTTT; clone_size: .; v_call: TRBV7-2; j_call: TRBJ1-1; d_call: .
cdr3_aa: CASSLDGQVSPQGQFF; cdr3_nt: TGTGCCAGCAGCTTGGATGGACAGGTATCCCCACAAGGGCAGTTCTTC; clone_size: .; v_call: TRBV5-4; j_call: TRBJ2-1; d_call: TRBD1
cdr3_aa: CASSLAQGTGNTIYF; cdr3_nt: TGTGCCAGCAGCTTGGCGCAGGGGACTGGAAACACCATATATTTT; clone_size: .; v_call: TRBV5-6; j_call: TRBJ1-3; d_call: .
cdr3_aa: CASSLRGQTDTQYF; cdr3_nt: TGTGCCAGCAGTCTAAGGGGGCAGACAGATACGCAGTATTTT; clone_size: .; v_call: TRBV27; j_call: TRBJ2-3; d_call: TRBD1
cdr3_aa: CASSQGLFNQPQHF; cdr3_nt: TGCGCCAGCAGCCAAGGTTTATTTAATCAGCCCCAGCATTTT; clone_size: .; v_call: TRBV4-1; j_call: TRBJ1-5; d_call: .
cdr3_aa: CASSLAGPLGAKNIQYF; cdr3_nt: TGTGCCAGCAGCTTAGCGGGGCCCCTGGGAGCCAAAAACATTCAGTACTTC; clone_size: once; v_call: TRBV11-2; j_call: TRBJ2-4; d_call: .
cdr3_aa: CASSSRRGYSYNEQFF; cdr3_nt: TGTGCTAGCAGCTCTCGTCGGGGTTACTCCTACAATGAGCAGTTCTTC; clone_size: .; v_call: TRBV28; j_call: TRBJ2-1; d_call: .
cdr3_aa: CASSPHRQGYGYTF; cdr3_nt: TGTGCCAGCTCCCCCCATAGACAGGGGTATGGCTACACCTTC; clone_size: .; v_call: TRBV9; j_call: TRBJ1-2; d_call: TRBD1
cdr3_aa: CASSQLTDTLNTEAFF; cdr3_nt: TGTGCCAGCAGCCAATTAACCGACACTTTGAACACTGAAGCTTTCTTT; clone_size: few; v_call: TRBV3-1/TRBV3-2; j_call: TRBJ1-1; d_call: .
cdr3_aa: CASSQERVSGNTIYF; cdr3_nt: TGCGCCAGCAGCCAAGAAAGGGTGTCTGGAAACACCATATATTTT; clone_size: .; v_call: TRBV4-1; j_call: TRBJ1-3; d_call: .
cdr3_aa: CASSANSGHYNEQFF; cdr3_nt: TGTGCCAGCAGCGCCAACTCTGGCCACTACAATGAGCAGTTCTTC; clone_size: .; v_call: TRBV9; j_call: TRBJ2-1; d_call: .
cdr3_aa: CASSQDGASRGGELFF; cdr3_nt: TGCGCCAGCAGCCAAGATGGGGCAAGCCGGGGCGGGGAGCTGTTTTTT; clone_size: once; v_call: TRBV4-3; j_call: TRBJ2-2; d_call: .
cdr3_aa: CASSQGGGVGYTF; cdr3_nt: TGTGCCAGCAGCCAAGGAGGAGGGGTTGGCTACACCTTC; clone_size: few; v_call: TRBV3-1/TRBV3-2; j_call: TRBJ1-2; d_call: .
cdr3_aa: CASSLLGGNTGELFF; cdr3_nt: TGTGCCAGCAGCTTATTAGGAGGGAACACCGGGGAGCTGTTTTTT; clone_size: few; v_call: TRBV11-3; j_call: TRBJ2-2; d_call: .
cdr3_aa: CASSIDRGVLPNYGYTF; cdr3_nt: TGTGCCAGCAGTATAGACAGGGGGGTTCTTCCTAACTATGGCTACACCTTC; clone_size: .; v_call: TRBV2; j_call: TRBJ1-2; d_call: TRBD1
cdr3_aa: CASSNTGTDPYGYTF; cdr3_nt: TGTGCCAGTAGTAATACCGGAACAGACCCCTATGGCTACACCTTC; clone_size: .; v_call: TRBV19; j_call: TRBJ1-2; d_call: .
cdr3_aa: CARAAPWSVNEQFF; cdr3_nt: TGTGCCAGAGCGGCACCTTGGAGCGTCAATGAGCAGTTCTTC; clone_size: .; v_call: TRBV25-1; j_call: TRBJ2-1; d_call: .
cdr3_aa: CASSLSVQGEFADGYTF; cdr3_nt: TGTGCCAGCAGCTTGTCGGTACAGGGGGAGTTTGCTGATGGCTACACCTTC; clone_size: .; v_call: TRBV5-5; j_call: TRBJ1-2; d_call: TRBD1
cdr3_aa: CASRPPGYGNQPQHF; cdr3_nt: TGTGCCAGCAGGCCTCCGGGGTACGGCAATCAGCCCCAGCATTTT; clone_size: .; v_call: TRBV28; j_call: TRBJ1-5; d_call: .
cdr3_aa: CASSSGSGRGSYNEQFF; cdr3_nt: TGTGCCAGCAGTTCGGGCAGCGGGAGGGGGTCCTACAATGAGCAGTTCTTC; clone_size: .; v_call: TRBV6-2/TRBV6-3; j_call: TRBJ2-1; d_call: TRBD2
cdr3_aa: CASSEGRRGHEQYF; cdr3_nt: TGTGCCAGCAGTGAAGGGCGGAGGGGCCACGAGCAGTACTTC; clone_size: .; v_call: TRBV2; j_call: TRBJ2-7; d_call: .
cdr3_aa: CAWSVPGTEAFF; cdr3_nt: TGTGCCTGGAGTGTACCCGGGACTGAAGCTTTCTTT; clone_size: .; v_call: TRBV30; j_call: TRBJ1-1; d_call: .
cdr3_aa: CAWRGTGRDTEAFF; cdr3_nt: TGTGCCTGGAGGGGGACAGGGAGGGACACTGAAGCTTTCTTT; clone_size: .; v_call: TRBV30; j_call: TRBJ1-1; d_call: TRBD1
cdr3_aa: CATSEAIGGAANEQFF; cdr3_nt: TGTGCCACCAGTGAAGCCATAGGGGGGGCCGCCAATGAGCAGTTCTTC; clone_size: .; v_call: TRBV24-1; j_call: TRBJ2-1; d_call: .
cdr3_aa: CASSWASGRARADTQYF; cdr3_nt: TGTGCCAGCAGCTGGGCTAGCGGGAGGGCCAGGGCAGATACGCAGTATTTT; clone_size: .; v_call: TRBV7-6; j_call: TRBJ2-3; d_call: TRBD2
cdr3_aa: CASSRSGEQYF; cdr3_nt: TGTGCCAGCAGCCGTTCTGGAGAGCAGTACTTC; clone_size: .; v_call: TRBV3-1/TRBV3-2; j_call: TRBJ2-7; d_call: .
cdr3_aa: CAITKTTAGTGELFF; cdr3_nt: TGTGCCATCACCAAGACTACCGCGGGTACCGGGGAGCTGTTTTTT; clone_size: .; v_call: TRBV10-3; j_call: TRBJ2-2; d_call: .
cdr3_aa: CATSRGGAPRTIF; cdr3_nt: TGTGCCACCAGCAGAGGTGGGGCACCAAGGACTATCTTC; clone_size: .; v_call: TRBV15; j_call: TRBJ1-2; d_call: .
cdr3_aa: CASSSGHYGYTF; cdr3_nt: TGTGCCAGCAGTTCGGGACACTATGGCTACACCTTC; clone_size: .; v_call: TRBV28; j_call: TRBJ1-2; d_call: .
cdr3_aa: CSVAQGRGNSPLHF; cdr3_nt: TGCAGCGTTGCCCAGGGAAGGGGGAATTCACCCCTCCACTTT; clone_size: .; v_call: TRBV29-1; j_call: TRBJ1-6; d_call: .
cdr3_aa: CASSQESGELFF; cdr3_nt: TGCGCCAGCAGCCAAGAATCCGGGGAGCTGTTTTTT; clone_size: .; v_call: TRBV4-3; j_call: TRBJ2-2; d_call: .
cdr3_aa: CASTGTPTEAFF; cdr3_nt: TGTGCCAGCACCGGGACACCCACTGAAGCTTTCTTT; clone_size: .; v_call: TRBV25-1; j_call: TRBJ1-1; d_call: .
cdr3_aa: CASSTRTSGRADTQYF; cdr3_nt: TGTGCCAGCAGCACCCGGACTAGCGGGAGGGCAGATACGCAGTATTTT; clone_size: .; v_call: TRBV5-8; j_call: TRBJ2-3; d_call: TRBD2
cdr3_aa: CASSLDSDRRGSYSPLHF; cdr3_nt: TGTGCCAGCAGCTTAGATTCGGACCGCAGGGGTAGTTATTCACCCCTCCACTTT; clone_size: .; v_call: TRBV11-2; j_call: TRBJ1-6; d_call: .
cdr3_aa: CASSLGSEAFF; cdr3_nt: TGTGCCAGCAGTTTGGGGAGTGAAGCTTTCTTT; clone_size: .; v_call: TRBV12-3/TRBV12-4; j_call: TRBJ1-1; d_call: .